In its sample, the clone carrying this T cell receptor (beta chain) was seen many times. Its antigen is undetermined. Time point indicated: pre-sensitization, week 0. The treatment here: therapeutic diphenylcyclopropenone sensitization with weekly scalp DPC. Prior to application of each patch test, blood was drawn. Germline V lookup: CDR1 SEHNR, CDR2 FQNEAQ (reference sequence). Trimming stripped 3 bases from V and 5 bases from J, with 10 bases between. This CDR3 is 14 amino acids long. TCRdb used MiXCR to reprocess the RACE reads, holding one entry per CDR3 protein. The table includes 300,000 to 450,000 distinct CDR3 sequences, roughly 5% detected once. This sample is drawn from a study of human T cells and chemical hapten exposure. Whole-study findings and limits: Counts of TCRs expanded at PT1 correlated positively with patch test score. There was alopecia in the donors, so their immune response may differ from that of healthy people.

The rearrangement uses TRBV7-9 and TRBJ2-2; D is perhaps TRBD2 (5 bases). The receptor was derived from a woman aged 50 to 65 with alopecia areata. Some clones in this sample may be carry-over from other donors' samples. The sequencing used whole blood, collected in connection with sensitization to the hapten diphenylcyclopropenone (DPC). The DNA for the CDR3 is TGTGCCAGCAGCTTCCCACTAGGGACCGGGGAGCTGTTTTTT. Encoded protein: CASSFPLGTGELFF.